This T cell receptor (beta chain) derives from a study of blood T cell repertoires in COVID-19. Original handling: Quantification of nucleated cells was approximated via reference gene primer amplification. Libraries were prepared by immunoSEQ multiplex PCR; TCRdb keeps only in-frame clonotypes and omits some of them. V and J calls and clone size follow that table, whereas D and trimming were derived from the DNA. This sample has 390,000 or so clones, with approximately 88% found just once. Deletions cut 2 bases from V and 5 bases from J, with 9 bases between. Germline V lookup: CDR1 PRHDT, CDR2 FYEKMQ (reference sequence). This CDR3 contains 13 residues. Seattle researchers signed up patients amid active infection and tracked them longitudinally.

V is TRBV13 and J is TRBJ2-5, with D unresolved. This clonotype was obtained from a woman in her thirties with COVID-19, enrolled during active disease. The material sequenced was peripheral blood. CDR3 bases: TGTGCCAGCAGCTTAAGAGGCGGCGAGACCCAGTACTTC. Its protein product is CASSLRGGETQYF.